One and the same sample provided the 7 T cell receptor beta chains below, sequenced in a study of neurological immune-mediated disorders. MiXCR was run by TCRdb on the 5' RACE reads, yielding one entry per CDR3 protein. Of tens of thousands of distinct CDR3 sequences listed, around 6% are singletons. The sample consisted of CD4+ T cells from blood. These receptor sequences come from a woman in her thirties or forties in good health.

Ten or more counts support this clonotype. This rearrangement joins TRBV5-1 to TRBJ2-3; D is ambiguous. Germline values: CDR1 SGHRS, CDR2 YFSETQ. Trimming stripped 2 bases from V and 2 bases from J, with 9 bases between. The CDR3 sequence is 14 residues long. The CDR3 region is CASSFRASTDTQYF. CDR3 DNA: TGCGCCAGCAGCTTTAGGGCCTCCACAGATACGCAGTATTTT.

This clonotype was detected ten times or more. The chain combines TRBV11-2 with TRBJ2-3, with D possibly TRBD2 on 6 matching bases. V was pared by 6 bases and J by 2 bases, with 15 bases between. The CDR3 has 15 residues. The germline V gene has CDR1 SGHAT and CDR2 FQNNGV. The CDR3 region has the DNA TGTGCCAGCAGTCAAAACGCGGGGTCCACAGATACGCAGTATTTT. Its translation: CASSQNAGSTDTQYF.

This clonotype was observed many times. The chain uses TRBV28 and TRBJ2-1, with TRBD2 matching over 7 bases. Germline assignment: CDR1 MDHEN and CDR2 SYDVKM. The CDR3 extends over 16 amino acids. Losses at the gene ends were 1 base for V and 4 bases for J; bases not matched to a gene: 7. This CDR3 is CASSLFGLDTYNEQFF. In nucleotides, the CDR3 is TGTGCCAGCAGTTTATTTGGACTAGATACGTACAATGAGCAGTTCTTC.

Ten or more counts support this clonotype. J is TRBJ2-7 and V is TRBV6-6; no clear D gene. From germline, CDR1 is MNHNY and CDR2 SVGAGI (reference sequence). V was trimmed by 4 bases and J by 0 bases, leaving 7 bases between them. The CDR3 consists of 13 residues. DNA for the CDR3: TGTGCCAGCAGTTCGACGAGCTCCTACGAGCAGTACTTC. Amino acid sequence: CASSSTSSYEQYF.

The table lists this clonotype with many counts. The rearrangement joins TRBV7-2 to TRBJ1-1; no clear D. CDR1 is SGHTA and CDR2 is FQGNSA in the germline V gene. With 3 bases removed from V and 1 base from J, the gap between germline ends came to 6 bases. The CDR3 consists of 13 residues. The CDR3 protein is CASSFVGNTEAFF. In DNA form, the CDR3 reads TGTGCCAGCAGCTTTGTGGGGAACACTGAAGCTTTCTTT.

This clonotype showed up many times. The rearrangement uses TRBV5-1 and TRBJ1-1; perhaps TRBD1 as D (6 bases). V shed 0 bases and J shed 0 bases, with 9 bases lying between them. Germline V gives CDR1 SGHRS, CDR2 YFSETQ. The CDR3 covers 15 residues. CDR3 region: CASSLGTGLNTEAFF. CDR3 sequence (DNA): TGCGCCAGCAGCTTGGGTACAGGGCTGAACACTGAAGCTTTCTTT.

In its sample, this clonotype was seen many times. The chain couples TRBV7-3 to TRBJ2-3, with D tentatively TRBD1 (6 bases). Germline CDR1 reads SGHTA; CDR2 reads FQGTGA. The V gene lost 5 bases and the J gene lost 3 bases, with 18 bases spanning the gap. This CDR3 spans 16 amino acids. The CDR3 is CASSPHSGVATDTQYF. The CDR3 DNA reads TGTGCCAGCAGCCCCCACTCAGGGGTGGCGACAGATACGCAGTATTTT. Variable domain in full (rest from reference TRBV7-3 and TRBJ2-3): GAGVSQTPSNKVTEKGKYVELRCDPISGHTALYWYRQSLGQGPEFLIYFQGTGAADDSGLPNDRFFAVRPEGSVSTLKIQRTERGDSAVYLCASSPHSGVATDTQYFGPGTRLTVL.